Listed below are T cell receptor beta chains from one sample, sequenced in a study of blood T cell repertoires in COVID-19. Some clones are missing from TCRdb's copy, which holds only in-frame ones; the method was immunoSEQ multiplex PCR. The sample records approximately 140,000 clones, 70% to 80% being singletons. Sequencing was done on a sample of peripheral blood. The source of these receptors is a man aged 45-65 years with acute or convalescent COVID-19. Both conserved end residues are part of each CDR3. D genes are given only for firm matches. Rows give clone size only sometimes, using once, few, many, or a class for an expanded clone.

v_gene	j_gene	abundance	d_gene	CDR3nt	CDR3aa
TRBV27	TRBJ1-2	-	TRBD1	TGTGCCAGCAGTTTAGGACAGGGCCGGAACTATGGCTACACCTTC	CASSLGQGRNYGYTF
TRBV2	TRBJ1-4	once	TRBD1	TGTGCCAGCAGTATGTTCGACAGGGGGGAAAAACTGTTTTTT	CASSMFDRGEKLFF
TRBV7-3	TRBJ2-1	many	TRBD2	TGTGCCAGCAGCTTAGCGGGGGGGCCGACGAATGAGCAGTTCTTC	CASSLAGGPTNEQFF
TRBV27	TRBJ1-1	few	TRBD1	TGTGCCAGCAGTTTCTCAGGGGGCGGGTACACTGAAGCTTTCTTT	CASSFSGGGYTEAFF
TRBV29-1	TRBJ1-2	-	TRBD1	TGCAGCGTGGTACAGGGGTTGGGCGGCTACACCTTC	CSVVQGLGGYTF
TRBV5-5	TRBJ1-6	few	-	TGTGCCAGCAGCTTGGAAGAGGGAGACAATTCACCCCTCCACTTT	CASSLEEGDNSPLHF
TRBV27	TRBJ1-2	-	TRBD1	TGTGCCAGCAGCGTCCCGGGACAGGGATTTAATGGCTACACCTTC	CASSVPGQGFNGYTF
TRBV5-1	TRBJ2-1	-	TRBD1	TGCGCCAGCAGCCGGGGACAGGGGGGCGGCGATGAGCAGTTCTTC	CASSRGQGGGDEQFF
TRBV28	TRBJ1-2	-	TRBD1	TGTGCCACCACGGGCCGACAGGGGGGAGGCTACACCTTC	CATTGRQGGGYTF
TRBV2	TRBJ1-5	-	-	TGTGCCAGCAGTCGACAGGAGAATCAGCCCCAGCATTTT	CASSRQENQPQHF
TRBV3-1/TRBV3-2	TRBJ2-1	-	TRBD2	TGTGCCAGCAGCCCTACCATTAGCGGGGGGCCCTCCCTCCGGTTCTTC	CASSPTISGGPSLRFF
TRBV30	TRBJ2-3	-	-	TGTGCCTGGAGTAGAGGGATTGATACGCAGTATTTT	CAWSRGIDTQYF
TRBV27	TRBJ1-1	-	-	TGTGCCAGCAGTCGCGATATGGGAGGGACTGAAGCTTTCTTT	CASSRDMGGTEAFF
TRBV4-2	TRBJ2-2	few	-	TGTGCCAGCAGCCAAGATAGGCGTGAGAGGAGAGACAACACCGGGGAGCTGTTTTTT	CASSQDRRERRDNTGELFF
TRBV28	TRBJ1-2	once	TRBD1	TGTGCCAGCAGTTTAACGGGACAGGGTACCTATGGCTACACCTTC	CASSLTGQGTYGYTF
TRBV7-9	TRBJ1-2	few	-	TGTGCCAGCAGGGCGACGGAGAACTATGGCTACACCTTC	CASRATENYGYTF
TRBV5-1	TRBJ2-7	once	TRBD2	TGCGCCAGCAGCTTGGTCGCTAGCGGGGGGGCTGGTGAGCAGTACTTC	CASSLVASGGAGEQYF
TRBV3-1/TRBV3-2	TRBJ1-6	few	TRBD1	TGTGCCAGCAGCCAAGTTTCAGGGGGGTTATCACCCCTCCACTTT	CASSQVSGGLSPLHF
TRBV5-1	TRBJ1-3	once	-	TGCGCCAGCAGCTTGGGAACGGTTAGCTCTGGAAACACCATATATTTT	CASSLGTVSSGNTIYF
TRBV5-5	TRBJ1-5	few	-	TGTGCCAGCAGCAATGAGGCAGGACTGAGCAATCAGCCCCAGCATTTT	CASSNEAGLSNQPQHF
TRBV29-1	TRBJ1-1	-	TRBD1	TGCAGCGTCAGGACAGGGAACACTGAAGCTTTCTTT	CSVRTGNTEAFF
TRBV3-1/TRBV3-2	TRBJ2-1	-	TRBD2	TGTGCCAGCAGCCCACCCAGCCCGACTAGCGGGGGGGCCGTAAGATACAATGAGCAGTTCTTC	CASSPPSPTSGGAVRYNEQFF
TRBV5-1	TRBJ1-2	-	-	TGCGCCAGCAGCTTGGACAGGCACTATGGCTACACCTTC	CASSLDRHYGYTF
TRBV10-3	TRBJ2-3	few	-	TGTGCCATCAGTACCGGGACTAGCACAGATACGCAGTATTTT	CAISTGTSTDTQYF
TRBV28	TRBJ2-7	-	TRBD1	TGTGCCAGCAGTTTGACCTATAAGGGACAGGGGCTACCCTACGAGCAGTACTTC	CASSLTYKGQGLPYEQYF
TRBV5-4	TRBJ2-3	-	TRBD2	TGTGCCAGCAGCCTCAAAAGCGGGGCGGGGCGCGATACGCAGTATTTT	CASSLKSGAGRDTQYF
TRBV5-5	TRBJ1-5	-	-	TGTGCCAGCAGCCCCCAGTTCGGGTATCAGCCCCAGCATTTT	CASSPQFGYQPQHF
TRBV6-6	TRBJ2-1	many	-	TGTGCCAGCAGGACAAGGGGTGATGAGCAGTTCTTC	CASRTRGDEQFF
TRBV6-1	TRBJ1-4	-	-	TGTGCCAGCAGTGATCTAGGGGCTGGGAATGAAAAACTGTTTTTT	CASSDLGAGNEKLFF
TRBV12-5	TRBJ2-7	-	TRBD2	TGTGCTAGTGCCGAACCGGGGGGCTACGAGCAGTACTTC	CASAEPGGYEQYF
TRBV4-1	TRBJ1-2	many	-	TGCGCCAGCAGCCCAGGGCCCCGACAGGGCTACACCTTC	CASSPGPRQGYTF